The TCR beta chain described here comes from a study of blood T cell repertoires in COVID-19. Study-level information: T cells, B-cell-depleted T cells, or PBMCs supplied cDNA or gDNA.

Per the original methods: Nucleated cell number was recorded as an estimate derived from reference gene primer amplification. Method: immunoSEQ multiplex PCR; TCRdb's copy keeps in-frame clones and lacks some. The V and J calls and clone size come from that table; D and trimming were worked out from the DNA. The sample comprises around 100,000 clones, around four fifths of which are singletons, and under 35% rests with the top ten. This CDR3 has 16 amino acids. The germline V gene encodes CDR1 MGHDK and CDR2 SYGVNS. V lost 2 bases and J 0 bases, leaving 11 bases between the germline ends. Material for sequencing was peripheral blood. The chain is built from TRBV25-1 and TRBJ1-3; no clear D gene. The sequence was obtained from a man aged 70-80 years with active or convalescent COVID-19. The CDR3 DNA reads as TGTGCCAGCAGTGAAATAGGGAGGAGCTCTGGAAACACCATATATTTT. It yields the protein CASSEIGRSSGNTIYF.